This record concerns one T cell receptor (beta chain) sequence. No antigen is known for it. Sorting defined conventional CD4 T cells as CD4+CD127+. This sample is drawn from a study of B cell selection in AIRE deficiency. General study findings and limits: Patient Tconv cells held 25% to 35% of Treg sequences shared by healthy donors. Only TCRbeta was sequenced; more than 35% of shared healthy Treg sequences appeared in Tconv. Shared Treg sequences had shorter CDR3s, biased toward rearrangements with few non-templated insertions. Only about 9.3% of approximately 3,700 shared Treg sequences were patient-specific; 31.6% healthy-specific.

The CDR3 spans 14 residues. Trimming stripped 1 base from V and 6 bases from J, with 9 bases between. The germline gives CDR1 MDHEN, CDR2 SYDVKM. The assay was immunoSEQ multiplex PCR, and TCRdb's table has in-frame clones only and misses some. The sample has 25,000 or so clones; roughly 98% are singletons. The chain links TRBV28 to TRBJ2-2; D remains ambiguous. The clonotype comes from a human donor with AIRE deficiency. The source material was conventional CD4+ T cells sorted from PBMCs. CDR3 residues: CASSLFSGSGELFF. In DNA form, the CDR3 reads TGTGCCAGCAGTTTATTTTCCGGTTCCGGGGAGCTGTTTTTT.